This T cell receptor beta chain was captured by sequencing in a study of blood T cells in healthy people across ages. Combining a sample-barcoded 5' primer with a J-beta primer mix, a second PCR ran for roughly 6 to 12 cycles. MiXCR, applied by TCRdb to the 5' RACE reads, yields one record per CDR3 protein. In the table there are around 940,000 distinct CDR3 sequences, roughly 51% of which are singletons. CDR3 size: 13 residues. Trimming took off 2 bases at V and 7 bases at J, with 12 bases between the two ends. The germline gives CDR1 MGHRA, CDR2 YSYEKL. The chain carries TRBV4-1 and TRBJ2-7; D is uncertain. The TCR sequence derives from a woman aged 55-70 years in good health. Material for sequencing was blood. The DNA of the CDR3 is TGCGCCAGCAGCCAATTGGGGTTGAGGGAGCAGTACTTC. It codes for CASSQLGLREQYF.